Listed here are 31 T cell receptor beta chains from one sample, sequenced in a study of cytomegalovirus exposure and HLA in healthy donors. A multiplex PCR was run with 60 Vbeta primers and 13 Jbeta primers. TCRdb's table, derived via immunoSEQ multiplex PCR, lists solely in-frame clones and lacks some. The sample totals 50,000 to 70,000 clones. The sequencing sample was made of PBMCs. The receptors here all came from a woman younger than 30 in good health and CMV-seronegative.

CDR3 protein: CASSQALAGGSYEQYF. The CDR3 DNA is TGCGCCAGCAGCCAAGCACTAGCGGGAGGCTCCTACGAGCAGTACTTC. The chain carries TRBV4-1 and TRBJ2-7; 12 nucleotides match TRBD2. This CDR3 comprises 16 residues. CDR1 is MGHRA, CDR2 YSYEKL, per germline. The ends lost 1 base at V and 0 bases at J; junction bases unmatched: 1.

This sequence joins TRBV25-1 and TRBJ1-2, with a weak D call TRBD1 (6 bases). Trimming took off 6 bases at V and 5 bases at J, with 13 bases between the two ends. Germline values: CDR1 MGHDK, CDR2 SYGVNS. The CDR3 runs 13 residues. CDR3 sequence (DNA): TGTGCCAGCAGCAAGGACAGTGATTATGGCTACACCTTC. Translating gives CASSKDSDYGYTF.

In DNA form, the CDR3 reads TGTGCCAGCAGAGGGACAGTTACTAATTCACCCCTCCACTTT. Translation gives CASRGTVTNSPLHF. The chain couples TRBV18 to TRBJ1-6, with TRBD1 matching over 7 bases. Germline loops: CDR1 KGHSH, CDR2 LQKENI. This CDR3 spans 14 amino acids. V lost 8 bases, J lost 6 bases, and 7 bases stayed unmatched.

CDR3 amino acids: CASSYIQRTYEQYF. DNA for the CDR3: TGTGCCAGCAGTTACATACAGAGAACTTACGAGCAGTACTTC. The V call is TRBV6-5, the J call TRBJ2-7, with no clear D. Trimming took 2 bases from V and 4 from J, leaving 12 bases between them. Germline assignment: CDR1 MNHEY and CDR2 SVGAGI. CDR3 size: 14 residues.

The V gene is TRBV7-8, the J gene TRBJ2-7, with unresolved D. CDR3 length: 12 amino acids. Germline V gene sequence: CDR1 SGHVS, CDR2 FQNEAQ. Trimming stripped 5 bases from V and 3 bases from J, with 8 bases between. CDR3 in amino acids: CASSIIGYEQYF. The CDR3 region has the DNA TGTGCCAGCAGCATTATCGGCTACGAGCAGTACTTC. Variable domain in full (rest from reference TRBV7-8 and TRBJ2-7): GAGVSQSPRYKVAKRGQDVALRCDPISGHVSLFWYQQALGQGPEFLTYFQNEAQLDKSGLPSDRFFAERPEGSVSTLKIQRTQQEDSAVYLCASSIIGYEQYFGPGTRLTVT.

On this clone itself: The junction and the germline gene differ at one end; a read error may be behind it. The chain couples TRBV19 to TRBJ1-1, with 9 positions matching TRBD1. Germline CDR1 LNHDA, CDR2 SQIVND (reference sequence). CDR3 length: 14 amino acids. The CDR3 region is CASSIGGQGFGAFF. Written as DNA, the CDR3 is TGTGCCAGTAGCATAGGGGGACAGGGTTTTGGAGCTTTCTTT. The whole variable domain, filled in from reference TRBV19 and TRBJ1-1, reads DGGITQSPKYLFRKEGQNVTLSCEQNLNHDAMYWYRQDPGQGLRLIYYSQIVNDFQKGDIAEGYSVSREKKESFPLTVTSAQKNPTAFYLCASSIGGQGFGAFFGQGTRLTVV.

V and J are TRBV25-1 and TRBJ2-5; D may be TRBD1 (6 bases). CDR1 and CDR2 from the germline V gene are MGHDK and SYGVNS. The ends were cut back, 2 bases at V and 0 bases at J, with 13 bases in the middle. This CDR3 spans 16 amino acids. The CDR3, as DNA: TGTGCCAGCAGTGAAGGCGCAGGGGTGTACCAAGAGACCCAGTACTTC. Its translation: CASSEGAGVYQETQYF.

The chain couples TRBV5-4 to TRBJ2-5; D is unclear. The ends were cut back, 5 bases at V and 1 base at J, with 15 bases in the middle. The germline V gene has CDR1 SGHNT and CDR2 YYREEE (reference sequence). The CDR3 covers 15 residues. This CDR3 reads CASSTPSERQETQYF. The CDR3 DNA reads as TGTGCCAGCAGTACCCCCTCCGAGCGCCAAGAGACCCAGTACTTC. Using reference TRBV5-4 and TRBJ2-5 for the parts outside the CDR3, the full variable domain is ETGVTQSPTHLIKTRGQQVTLRCSSQSGHNTVSWYQQALGQGPQFIFQYYREEENGRGNFPPRFSGLQFPNYSSELNVNALELDDSALYLCASSTPSERQETQYFGPGTRLLVL.

The chain joins TRBV2 to TRBJ2-1; TRBD1 matches 7 bases. The germline V gene encodes CDR1 SNHLY and CDR2 FYNNEI. The J segment lost 2 bases and the V segment lost 7 bases, leaving 5 bases of the junction unmatched. This CDR3 is 14 amino acids long. The CDR3 region has the DNA TGTGCCAGCACAGGGGACAGTGCCTACAATGAGCAGTTCTTC. Protein sequence: CASTGDSAYNEQFF.

In DNA form, the CDR3 reads TGTGCCAGCACCCTGGCGGGAGGGAATGAGCAGTTCTTC. It encodes CASTLAGGNEQFF. The chain has TRBV7-9 and TRBJ2-1; 9 bases map to TRBD2. Germline CDR1 reads SEHNR; CDR2 reads FQNEAQ (reference sequence). The V and J ends lost 7 bases and 7 bases, in that order; junction bases with no gene match: 5. The CDR3 has 13 amino acids.

The chain uses TRBV5-1 and TRBJ2-3; perhaps TRBD2 as D (5 bases). V shed 1 base and J shed 2 bases, with 11 bases lying between them. Germline assignment: CDR1 SGHRS and CDR2 YFSETQ. There are 15 residues in the CDR3. The DNA for the CDR3 is TGCGCCAGCAGCTTGATTGGACTCATCACAGATACGCAGTATTTT. Amino acids: CASSLIGLITDTQYF.

The chain has TRBV4-1 and TRBJ2-2; weak D call: TRBD2 (6 bases). Germline lookup yields CDR1 MGHRA and CDR2 YSYEKL. V lost 1 base to trimming and J lost 0 bases, with 15 bases between them. The CDR3 contains 18 residues. CDR3 region: CASSQVPLASANTGELFF. DNA for the CDR3: TGCGCCAGCAGCCAAGTCCCCCTCGCTAGCGCGAACACCGGGGAGCTGTTTTTT.

The rearrangement links TRBV9 to TRBJ1-1, with TRBD1 identical over 7 bases. The V segment lost 0 bases and the J segment 6 bases; nucleotides outside the gene matches: 8. The CDR3 is 15 residues long. In germline, CDR1 is SGDLS, CDR2 YYNGEE. For the CDR3, the DNA is TGTGCCAGCAGCGTAGCTGAGGGACAGTTTTCTGAAGCTTTCTTT. This gives the protein CASSVAEGQFSEAFF. The variable domain in full, completed from reference TRBV9 and TRBJ1-1, reads DSGVTQTPKHLITATGQRVTLRCSPRSGDLSVYWYQQSLDQGLQFLIQYYNGEERAKGNILERFSAQQFPDLHSELNLSSLELGDSALYFCASSVAEGQFSEAFFGQGTRLTVV.

The CDR3 nucleotides read TGTGCCAGCAGTTTGGCAGGGTCCCAATATCAGCCCCAGCATTTT. Translating gives CASSLAGSQYQPQHF. The V gene is TRBV28, the J gene TRBJ1-5, with D perhaps matching TRBD1 (5 bases). The CDR3 covers 15 residues. The V end was cut by 3 bases, the J end by 5 bases, with 14 bases between. Per the germline V gene, CDR1 is MDHEN and CDR2 is SYDVKM. Using reference TRBV28 and TRBJ1-5 for the parts outside the CDR3, the full variable domain is DVKVTQSSRYLVKRTGEKVFLECVQDMDHENMFWYRQDPGLGLRLIYFSYDVKMKEKGDIPEGYSVSREKKERFSLILESASTNQTSMYLCASSLAGSQYQPQHFGDGTRLSIL.

This rearrangement joins TRBV30 to TRBJ1-5; D is unclear. CDR3 length: 14 residues. The V end lost 0 bases, the J end lost 5 bases, and 11 bases lay between the germline ends. CDR1 is GTSNPN, CDR2 SVGIG, per germline (reference sequence). CDR3 sequence: CAWSVSLNHQPQHF. CDR3 DNA: TGTGCCTGGAGTGTATCCCTTAATCATCAGCCCCAGCATTTT.

This chain uses TRBV19 with TRBJ2-7; 7 bases align to TRBD1. The germline CDR1 and CDR2 sequences are LNHDA and SQIVND (reference sequence). The J segment lost 3 bases and the V segment lost 6 bases, leaving 5 bases of the junction unmatched. The CDR3 runs to 13 residues. The CDR3 sequence: CASRGQTYYEQYF. The CDR3 bases are TGTGCCAGTAGGGGACAGACTTACTACGAGCAGTACTTC. Together with reference TRBV19 and TRBJ2-7, the CDR3 gives the full variable domain: DGGITQSPKYLFRKEGQNVTLSCEQNLNHDAMYWYRQDPGQGLRLIYYSQIVNDFQKGDIAEGYSVSREKKESFPLTVTSAQKNPTAFYLCASRGQTYYEQYFGPGTRLTVT.

The chain has TRBV7-9 and TRBJ1-2; D is unresolved. Germline assignment: CDR1 SEHNR and CDR2 FQNEAQ (reference sequence). Trimming took 1 base from V and 8 from J, leaving 14 bases between them. CDR3 length: 14 residues. CDR3 residues: CASSLEEDSGGYTF. The CDR3, as DNA: TGTGCCAGCAGCTTAGAAGAGGACTCGGGGGGCTACACCTTC. Drawing the rest from reference TRBV7-9 and TRBJ1-2, the complete variable domain is DTGVSQNPRHKITKRGQNVTFRCDPISEHNRLYWYRQTLGQGPEFLTYFQNEAQLEKSRLLSDRFSAERPKGSFSTLEIQRTEQGDSAMYLCASSLEEDSGGYTFGSGTRLTVV.

This sequence joins TRBV6-5 and TRBJ2-2; tentatively, D is TRBD1 (6 bases). Trimming left V 4 bases short and J 1 base short, with 7 bases between. The CDR3 spans 14 residues. Germline V gives CDR1 MNHEY, CDR2 SVGAGI. Here the CDR3 reads CASSLQGNTGELFF. The CDR3 DNA reads as TGTGCCAGCAGTTTACAGGGGAACACCGGGGAGCTGTTTTTT.

The rearrangement joins TRBV19 to TRBJ1-6; 10 bases match TRBD1. Unmatched junction bases numbered 3, after V lost 5 bases and J lost 5 bases. Germline V gene lookup returns CDR1 LNHDA and CDR2 SQIVND (reference sequence). The CDR3 loop spans 15 amino acids. In DNA form, the CDR3 reads TGTGCCAGTAGTGTGGACAGGGGGGATAATTCACCCCTCCACTTT. It codes for CASSVDRGDNSPLHF.

The rearrangement uses TRBV30 and TRBJ1-5; 8 bases are a match to TRBD1. This CDR3 contains 16 residues. V dropped 2 bases and J dropped 1; count of bases not matched to a gene: 7. In germline, CDR1 is GTSNPN, CDR2 SVGIG (reference sequence). The CDR3 loop reads CAWSFRQGHSNQPQHF. The DNA of the CDR3 is TGTGCCTGGAGTTTCCGACAGGGGCACAGCAATCAGCCCCAGCATTTT.

The V and J genes are TRBV30 and TRBJ2-1; 7 bases align to TRBD1. Germline V gene data show CDR1 as GTSNPN and CDR2 as SVGIG (reference sequence). V shed 3 bases and J 7 bases; nucleotides not matched to a gene: 6. CDR3 length: 13 amino acids. The CDR3 DNA reads TGTGCCTGGAGGCCCGACAGGGTGAATGAGCAGTTCTTC. Amino acids: CAWRPDRVNEQFF.

V is TRBV27 and J is TRBJ1-6; 7 bases fit TRBD1. V gave up 5 bases and J gave up 5 bases; unmatched junction bases: 9. Germline assignment: CDR1 MNHEY and CDR2 SMNVEV (reference sequence). CDR3 length equals 16 residues. CDR3 DNA: TGTGCCAGCAGTCCAAATGGACAGGTCAATAATTCACCCCTCCACTTT. Translation: CASSPNGQVNNSPLHF.

The V gene is TRBV30, the J gene TRBJ2-3; 8 positions match TRBD2. The length of the CDR3 is 14 residues. V lost 3 bases to trimming and J lost 2 bases; unmatched junction nucleotides: 4. Per germline, CDR1 GTSNPN and CDR2 SVGIG (reference sequence). In DNA form, the CDR3 reads TGTGCCTGGAGGATAGCGGGGTCCACAGATACGCAGTATTTT. This translates into CAWRIAGSTDTQYF.

V is TRBV7-6 and J is TRBJ2-1, with 7 bases lining up with TRBD1. CDR3 length: 15 amino acids. The germline gives CDR1 SGHVS, CDR2 FNYEAQ. After removal of 6 bases from V and 4 bases from J, the junction contained 9 bases not matched to a gene. The chain's CDR3 is CASSSGGRGYNEQFF. In nucleotides, the CDR3 is TGTGCCAGCAGTTCAGGGGGACGGGGTTACAATGAGCAGTTCTTC.

The V call is TRBV6-1, the J call TRBJ2-1, with 7 bases matching TRBD1. The CDR3 length is 15 residues. Losses at the gene ends were 1 base for V and 4 bases for J; bases not matched to a gene: 4. CDR1 is MNHNS, CDR2 SASEGT, per germline. The CDR3 DNA follows: TGTGCCAGCAGTGAAGAGGGGGACAGATACAATGAGCAGTTCTTC. Amino acids: CASSEEGDRYNEQFF.

The J gene is TRBJ2-7, the V gene TRBV5-8, with D possibly being TRBD1 (5 bases). The CDR3 extends over 15 amino acids. V lost 4 bases and J lost 3, with 17 bases in between. Per the germline V gene, CDR1 is SGHTS and CDR2 is YDEGEE. CDR3 sequence: CASSPELTGYYEQYF. For the CDR3, the DNA is TGTGCCAGCAGCCCTGAATTAACAGGTTACTACGAGCAGTACTTC.

The rearrangement uses TRBV30 and TRBJ1-2; 8 nucleotides agree with TRBD1. V lost 2 bases and J lost 4; bases outside the gene matches: 6. The CDR3 contains 14 residues. Germline loops: CDR1 GTSNPN, CDR2 SVGIG (reference sequence). CDR3: CAWSPDRVIYGYTF. The CDR3 bases are TGTGCCTGGAGTCCGGACAGGGTAATCTATGGCTACACCTTC.

The chain combines TRBV5-1 with TRBJ2-7; D is perhaps TRBD1 (5 bases). Deletions cut 0 bases from V and 2 bases from J, with 9 bases between. Looked up from germline, CDR1 is SGHRS and CDR2 is YFSETQ. The CDR3 covers 14 residues. For the CDR3, the DNA is TGCGCCAGCAGCTTGGCCAGGGCCCCCTACGAGCAGTACTTC. It encodes CASSLARAPYEQYF.

This chain joins TRBV6-1 and TRBJ2-7, with 9 bases that match TRBD1. J was trimmed by 0 bases and V by 7 bases; bases with no gene match: 4. CDR1 and CDR2 from the germline V gene are MNHNS and SASEGT. CDR3 length equals 14 residues. The CDR3 DNA is TGTGCCAGCACCTTGACAGGGGGCTCCTACGAGCAGTACTTC. Translating gives CASTLTGGSYEQYF.

V is TRBV6-6 and J is TRBJ2-1; D gene ambiguous. V was cut by 4 bases and J by 0 bases, with 10 bases left in between. From germline, CDR1 is MNHNY and CDR2 SVGAGI (reference sequence). This CDR3 region has 15 residues. The CDR3: CASSSTELSYNEQFF. The CDR3 nucleotides read TGTGCCAGCAGTTCAACAGAGCTCTCCTACAATGAGCAGTTCTTC.

This rearrangement joins TRBV11-2 to TRBJ2-7, with 11 positions matching TRBD2. V lost 5 bases to trimming and J lost 2 bases; unmatched junction nucleotides: 14. This CDR3 spans 18 amino acids. The germline V gene has CDR1 SGHAT and CDR2 FQNNGV. CDR3 residues: CASSPPGGLAGGTYEQYF. The CDR3 DNA follows: TGTGCCAGCAGCCCTCCCGGGGGGCTAGCGGGGGGCACCTACGAGCAGTACTTC. The full variable domain, in which reference TRBV11-2 and TRBJ2-7 provide the parts outside the CDR3, is EAGVAQSPRYKIIEKRQSVAFWCNPISGHATLYWYQQILGQGPKLLIQFQNNGVVDDSQLPKDRFSAERLKGVDSTLKIQPAKLEDSAVYLCASSPPGGLAGGTYEQYFGPGTRLTVT.